This T cell receptor (beta chain) was obtained from a study of graft-versus-host responses after intestinal transplantation. Worth noting for this clone: What it recognizes is unknown.

Libraries were prepared by immunoSEQ multiplex PCR; TCRdb keeps only in-frame clonotypes and omits some of them. The sample lists about 88,000 clones; around 90% were seen once. The CDR3 is 15 residues long. Germline lookup yields CDR1 MDHEN and CDR2 SYDVKM. V was pared by 3 bases and J by 8 bases, with 8 bases of the junction left unmatched. This chain connects TRBV28 to TRBJ2-1; 9 bases match TRBD1. Sequencing was performed on unstimulated CD4+ T cells sorted from spleen or lymph node cells, taken before intestinal transplant. The sequence came from a human donor who received an intestinal transplant. CDR3 sequence: CASSLGQGFLHEQFF. The DNA of the CDR3 is TGTGCCAGCAGTTTGGGACAGGGATTTTTGCATGAGCAGTTCTTC.